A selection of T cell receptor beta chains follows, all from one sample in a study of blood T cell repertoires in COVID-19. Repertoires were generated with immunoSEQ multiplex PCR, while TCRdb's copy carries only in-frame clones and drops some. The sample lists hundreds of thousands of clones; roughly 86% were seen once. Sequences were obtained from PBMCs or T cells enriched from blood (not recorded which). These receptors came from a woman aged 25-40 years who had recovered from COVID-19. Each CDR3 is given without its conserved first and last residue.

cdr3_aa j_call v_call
ASRGAGNEKLF TRBJ1-4 TRBV7-9
ASSYSRGQLAYEQY TRBJ2-7 TRBV6-5
ASSQVFSEETQY TRBJ2-5 TRBV4-2
ASSHSGVVTDTQY TRBJ2-3 TRBV7-2
ASMGSSGGYNEQF TRBJ2-1 TRBV2
ASSYSGQGAYEQY TRBJ2-7 TRBV6-5
ASSLGGQGADGNTIY TRBJ1-3 TRBV5-1
ASSPRSRLYYGYT TRBJ1-2 TRBV27
AGDRGPGNIQY TRBJ2-4 TRBV6-5
ASSQSIAGEGADTQY TRBJ2-3 TRBV4-1
ASSLESSSYEQY TRBJ2-7 TRBV5-5
ASSSYIRGQGGGYT TRBJ1-2 TRBV28
ASSQATSGSDEQF TRBJ2-1 TRBV4-2
ATSDPGLAVHNEQF TRBJ2-1 TRBV24-1
ASSQVSREQGTREAF TRBJ1-1 TRBV4-1
ASSSGLAGAGDTQY TRBJ2-3 TRBV7-9
ASSKASYNEQF TRBJ2-1 TRBV11-3
ASSLVRENEQF TRBJ2-1 TRBV7-2
ASSTGVYEQY TRBJ2-7 TRBV5-8
ASSATGAGAEAF TRBJ1-1 TRBV2
ASTPGLGRTGELF TRBJ2-2 TRBV5-1
ASSYAGGKETQY TRBJ2-5 TRBV28
ASSGRTTLPERY TRBJ2-7 TRBV7-9
ATSNLRTAGWNEKLF TRBJ1-4 TRBV15
ASSLDRGITVGNTIY TRBJ1-3 TRBV11-2
ASSLSNGRATDTQY TRBJ2-3 TRBV13
ASSLGETGSGAQH TRBJ1-5 TRBV5-5
AWSPGLRGTEAF TRBJ1-1 TRBV30
ASSFFTGANVLT TRBJ2-6 TRBV7-2
ASSLNRGDHEQY TRBJ2-7 TRBV27
ASSLVVSRGDTIY TRBJ1-3 TRBV7-2
ASSRTGGEPNQPQH TRBJ1-5 TRBV19
ASSYEGGEQF TRBJ2-1 TRBV6-6
SVRENGGYT TRBJ1-2 TRBV20-1
ASSLGGTRYEQY TRBJ2-7 TRBV5-4
ASSLVGGLSTEAF TRBJ1-1 TRBV7-2
ASSQDKTYEQY TRBJ2-7 TRBV4-1
ASSFLGGISYEQY TRBJ2-7 TRBV5-1
ASSIRGPGGYT TRBJ1-2 TRBV6-5
AIRTGGSYGYT TRBJ1-2 TRBV10-3
ASSPRTLKFTYNEQF TRBJ2-1 TRBV7-2
ASRRQGSYEQY TRBJ2-7 TRBV12-3/TRBV12-4
SVRGSTYEQY TRBJ2-7 TRBV29-1
ATSDGGLDQETQY TRBJ2-5 TRBV24-1
ASSDKVPRDNEQF TRBJ2-1 TRBV4-1
ASSPLPPGQLNEKLF TRBJ1-4 TRBV18
ASSPYPAGQPQH TRBJ1-5 TRBV28
ASSLGGVYNEQF TRBJ2-1 TRBV7-9
AWSAWEGSNQPQH TRBJ1-5 TRBV30
ASRRGLAGYEQY TRBJ2-7 TRBV28
ATSREGDSNPHQPQH TRBJ1-5 TRBV15
ASSRRGDTEAF TRBJ1-1 TRBV18
ASIRQGWTGELF TRBJ2-2 TRBV19
ATSRIAGERTDTQY TRBJ2-3 TRBV19
ASSIGTGGTEAF TRBJ1-1 TRBV19
ASTSLGNQPQH TRBJ1-5 TRBV6-5
SVARLGRGNTEAF TRBJ1-1 TRBV29-1